Sequencing of this T cell receptor (beta chain) was carried out in a study of beta chain features in type 1 diabetes. Study findings and constraints: Across all four CD4+ subsets, people with type 1 diabetes showed modestly shorter TCRB CDR3s. Patients with type 1 diabetes showed fewer VDJ junction insertions and more deletions. PCR, the amplification step, might favor shorter templates, equally in patients and controls.

Reverse transcription of all isolated RNA meant that expressed TCRB transcripts were sequenced. Sequencing used immunoSEQ multiplex PCR; TCRdb keeps in-frame clones, though not all of them. Among over 600,000 clones listed, 9.5% to 15% were seen once. Trimming stripped 0 bases from V and 8 bases from J, with 14 bases between. Per germline, CDR1 SGDLS and CDR2 YYNGEE. This CDR3 region has 14 residues. Worth noting for this clone: The antigen is undetermined.

The clonotype originates from a man aged 25 to 40 with type 1 diabetes. The sample consisted of naive CD4+ T cells from blood. V gene TRBV9 combines with J gene TRBJ1-2, with a possible D match to TRBD1 (5 bases). The CDR3 nucleotides are TGTGCCAGCAGCGTAGAGTTGGGGGGGAACGGCTACACCTTC. It codes for CASSVELGGNGYTF.